This section outlines one TCR beta chain sequence together with its context. Its antigen is unknown. The sample is drawn from a study of T cell responses to AZD1222 COVID-19 vaccine. Germline V gene lookup returns CDR1 SGHNT and CDR2 YYREEE (reference sequence). With 0 bases removed from V and 3 bases from J, the gap between germline ends came to 2 bases. This CDR3 is built from 12 residues. General observations from the study: Repertoires in all cases were sampled only once the peak T cell response had passed. Clonal diversity was possibly underestimated; the donors were predominantly white British and more often female.

Profiling relied on immunoSEQ multiplex PCR, and the TCRdb table lists in-frame clones only, not all of them. This table has 150,000 or so clones, under 95% appearing once. The TCR comes from an adult in good health. V gene TRBV5-4 combines with J gene TRBJ2-3; D ambiguous. Sample: peripheral blood, taken on day 0 of MenACWY control vaccination. The CDR3 loop reads CASSLETDTQYF. DNA for the CDR3: TGTGCCAGCAGCTTGGAGACAGATACGCAGTATTTT. Using reference TRBV5-4 and TRBJ2-3 for the parts outside the CDR3, the full variable domain is ETGVTQSPTHLIKTRGQQVTLRCSSQSGHNTVSWYQQALGQGPQFIFQYYREEENGRGNFPPRFSGLQFPNYSSELNVNALELDDSALYLCASSLETDTQYFGPGTRLTVL.